The entry below describes one T cell receptor beta chain. This clone was counted only a few times. Its target antigen remains unknown. No base quality values were provided; no much bigger clone lies one nucleotide off. These data come from a study of T cell clones after liver transplantation (dated 2019 in TCRdb). As for the study more broadly: The samples were obtained from ITN030ST, a randomized trial that attempted immunosuppression withdrawal within 2 years after liver transplantation. Subjects received no induction therapy and standard immunosuppression until randomization at 12-24 months post-transplant. Three of the eight recipients were HCV-positive; the others were transplanted for non-autoimmune, non-viral indications. Third party-reactive TCRbeta sequences from pre-transplant MLRs were also identified as an antigen-independent comparator for donor-reactive sequences. Donor-reactive T cell clones were identified using TCRbeta sequencing after a pre-transplant mixed lymphocyte reaction and were then followed in post-transplant blood. Blood samples were collected pre-transplant, pre-randomization before withdrawal, and post-randomization after either full withdrawal or failed withdrawal. Tolerance meant complete immunosuppression withdrawal for at least one year without liver enzymes rising beyond twice the upper limit of normal. The studied cohort comprised 8 liver transplant recipients, 3 classified as tolerant and 5 as non-tolerant. What the authors observed across the whole study: In two subjects, low numbers of available donor cells limited the measurable donor-reactive repertoire. Donor-reactive sequences declined more than third party-reactive ones, suggesting partial antigen-specific deletion unrelated to withdrawal success. Because of small, heterogeneous patient numbers and non-standardized post-transplant time points, the conclusions were only preliminary. When repertoire turnover was accounted for, significantly reduced detection of donor-reactive sequences was found in 7 of 8 subjects for CD4 and in 8 of 8 subjects for CD8. Without allograft tissue specimens, donor-reactive T cells may have migrated into the graft rather than being deleted. A significant post-transplant decrease in circulating donor-reactive CD4 TCRbeta sequences was observed in 5 of 8 subjects, irrespective of tolerance or HCV status.

Thawed unstimulated PBMCs were stained for CD3, CD4 and CD8 and FACS-sorted into CD3+CD4+ and CD3+CD8+ populations. All 8 studied subjects were randomized to immunosuppression withdrawal. The Qiagen DNeasy Blood and Tissue Kit was used for isolation of genomic DNA. Using immunoSEQ, frozen genomic DNA was subjected to high-throughput TCRbeta CDR3 sequencing, a process that included PCR amplification, mapping, bias correction and internal controls. Regarding the original processing steps: Only productive rearrangements were retained, with each unique TCRbeta sequence defined by its CDR3 nucleotide sequence together with its V and J gene. A sequence counted as donor-reactive only if the sequence showed at least 5-fold expansion in CFSE-low cells compared with unstimulated pre-transplant cells and had a frequency of at least 0.01%. Per-subject minimum frequency thresholds, based on the lowest-template unstimulated sample, ensured at least 90% detection power. Jensen-Shannon divergence between the top 1000 TCRbeta sequences post- versus pre-transplant served as the measure of repertoire turnover. Changes in detection of donor-reactive sequences were assessed with two-sided Fisher's exact tests. TCRdb re-hosts the immuneACCESS table, in-frame sequences only. Its copies lack some clones; in the studies checked, an unresolved V gene accounts for under half of them, and the cause for the rest is not known. The V and J calls and clone size were taken over from that table, and D and trimming were inferred from the DNA. Within this sample are 60,000 or so clones, with over 60% of them counted one time only. About a tenth of the sample is in the top ten clones.

V gives up 0 bases and J gives up 10 bases, and the segment between their germline ends measures 9 bases. According to the germline V gene (reference sequence), CDR1 reads LNHNV and CDR2 reads YYDKDF. Including cysteine and phenylalanine, the CDR3 has 12 amino acids. Only the CDR3 DNA is retained, 36 bases long and in frame from the first base. The receptor's source is a human patient who received a liver transplant. After a transplant, the donor of the graft may account for some T cells. The sample in question was CD4+ T cells from blood, obtained at the 22-month timepoint. The rearrangement joined TRBV15 to TRBJ2-5; the D gene lacks a confident call. In nucleotide form, the sequence is TGTGCCACCAGCAGAGATCACGAGGTCCAGTACTTC. This sequence encodes CATSRDHEVQYF.